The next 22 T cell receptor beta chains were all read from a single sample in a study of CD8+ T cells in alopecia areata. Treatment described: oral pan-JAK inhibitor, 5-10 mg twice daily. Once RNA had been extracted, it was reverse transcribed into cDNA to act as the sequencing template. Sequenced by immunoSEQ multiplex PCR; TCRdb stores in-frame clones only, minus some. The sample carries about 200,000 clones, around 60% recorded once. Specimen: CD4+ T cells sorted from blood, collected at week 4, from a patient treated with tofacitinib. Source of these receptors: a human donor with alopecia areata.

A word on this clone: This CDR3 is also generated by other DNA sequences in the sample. In DNA form, the CDR3 reads TGTGCCTGGAGCCAGGGGGCGAACTATGGCTACACCTTC. This gives the protein CAWSQGANYGYTF. This rearrangement joins TRBV30 to TRBJ1-2, with 8 bases matching TRBD1. The CDR3 length is 13 residues. With V trimmed by 3 bases and J by 2 bases, 2 bases remained unmatched. Germline CDR1 and CDR2: GTSNPN and SVGIG (reference sequence). The full variable domain, rest sourced from reference TRBV30 and TRBJ1-2, is SQTIHQWPATLVQPVGSPLSLECTVEGTSNPNLYWYRQAAGRGLQLLFYSVGIGQISSEVPQNLSASRPQDRQFILSSKKLLLSDSGFYLCAWSQGANYGYTFGSGTRLTVV.

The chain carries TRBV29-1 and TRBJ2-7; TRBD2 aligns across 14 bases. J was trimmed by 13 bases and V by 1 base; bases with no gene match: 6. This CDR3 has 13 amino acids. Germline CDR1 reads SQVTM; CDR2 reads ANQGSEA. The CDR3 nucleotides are TGCAGCGTTGAAGTTGGGACTAGCGGGGGACCATACTTC. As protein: CSVEVGTSGGPYF.

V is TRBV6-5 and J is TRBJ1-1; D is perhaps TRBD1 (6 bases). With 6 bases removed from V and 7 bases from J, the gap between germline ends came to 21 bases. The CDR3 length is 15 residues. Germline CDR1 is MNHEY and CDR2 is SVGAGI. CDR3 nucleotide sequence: TGTGCCAGCAGGGTCTTCAAGATTCTGGACAGTGAAGCTTTCTTT. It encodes CASRVFKILDSEAFF.

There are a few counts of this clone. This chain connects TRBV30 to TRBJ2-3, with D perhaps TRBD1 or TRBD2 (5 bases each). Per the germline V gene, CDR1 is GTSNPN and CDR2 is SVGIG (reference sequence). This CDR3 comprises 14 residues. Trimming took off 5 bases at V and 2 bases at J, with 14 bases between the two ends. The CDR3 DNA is TGTGCCTGGCATCCGGGACGCTCCACAGATACGCAGTATTTT. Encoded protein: CAWHPGRSTDTQYF.

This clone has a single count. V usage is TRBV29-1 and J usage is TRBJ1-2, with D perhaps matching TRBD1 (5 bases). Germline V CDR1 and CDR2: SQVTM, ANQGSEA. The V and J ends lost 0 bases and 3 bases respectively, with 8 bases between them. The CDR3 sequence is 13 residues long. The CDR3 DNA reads TGCAGCGTTGAAGAGTGGGGGGACTATGGCTACACCTTC. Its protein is CSVEEWGDYGYTF.

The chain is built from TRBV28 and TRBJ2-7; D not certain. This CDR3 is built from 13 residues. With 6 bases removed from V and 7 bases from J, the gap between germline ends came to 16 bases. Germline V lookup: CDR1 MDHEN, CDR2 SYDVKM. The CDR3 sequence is CASSPADIAEQYF. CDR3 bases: TGTGCCAGCAGCCCCGCGGATATCGCTGAGCAGTACTTC.

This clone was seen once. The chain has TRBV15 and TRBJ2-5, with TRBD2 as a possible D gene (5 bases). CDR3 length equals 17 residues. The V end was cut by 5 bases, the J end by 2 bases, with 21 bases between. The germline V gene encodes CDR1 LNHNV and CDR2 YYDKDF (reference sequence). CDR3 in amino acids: CATSGPRRGYEQETQYF. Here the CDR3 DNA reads TGTGCCACCAGCGGGCCTAGGAGAGGGTACGAGCAAGAGACCCAGTACTTC. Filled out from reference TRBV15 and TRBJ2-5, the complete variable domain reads DAMVIQNPRYQVTQFGKPVTLSCSQTLNHNVMYWYQQKSSQAPKLLFHYYDKDFNNEADTPDNFQSRRPNTSFCFLDIRSPGLGDTAMYLCATSGPRRGYEQETQYFGPGTRLLVL.

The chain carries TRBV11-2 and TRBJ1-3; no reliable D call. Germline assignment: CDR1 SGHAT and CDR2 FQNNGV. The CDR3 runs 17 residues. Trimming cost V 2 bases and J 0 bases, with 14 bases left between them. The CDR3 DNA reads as TGTGCCAGCAGCTTAAGCCTCGGACTGTCCTCTGGAAACACCATATATTTT. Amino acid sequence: CASSLSLGLSSGNTIYF. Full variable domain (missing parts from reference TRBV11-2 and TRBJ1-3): EAGVAQSPRYKIIEKRQSVAFWCNPISGHATLYWYQQILGQGPKLLIQFQNNGVVDDSQLPKDRFSAERLKGVDSTLKIQPAKLEDSAVYLCASSLSLGLSSGNTIYFGEGSWLTVV.

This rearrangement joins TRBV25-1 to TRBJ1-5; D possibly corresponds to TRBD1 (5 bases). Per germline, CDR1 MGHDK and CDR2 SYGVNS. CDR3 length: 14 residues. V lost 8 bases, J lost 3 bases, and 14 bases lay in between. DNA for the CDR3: TGTGCCAGCTCGGGACTTATGCTCAATCAGCCCCAGCATTTT. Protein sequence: CASSGLMLNQPQHF.

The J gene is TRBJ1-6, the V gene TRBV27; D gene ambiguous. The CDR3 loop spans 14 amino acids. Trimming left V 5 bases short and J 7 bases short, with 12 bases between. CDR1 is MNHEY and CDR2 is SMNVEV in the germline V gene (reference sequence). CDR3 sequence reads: CASSPGRINSPLHF. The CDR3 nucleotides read TGTGCCAGCAGTCCGGGCAGAATAAATTCACCCCTCCACTTT.

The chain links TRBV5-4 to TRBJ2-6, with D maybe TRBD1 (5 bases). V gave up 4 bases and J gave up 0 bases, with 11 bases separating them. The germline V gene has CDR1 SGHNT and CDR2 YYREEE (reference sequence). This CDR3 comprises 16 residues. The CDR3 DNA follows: TGTGCCAGCAGCCCCCCACAGGCCTCTGGGGCCAACGTCCTGACTTTC. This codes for CASSPPQASGANVLTF.

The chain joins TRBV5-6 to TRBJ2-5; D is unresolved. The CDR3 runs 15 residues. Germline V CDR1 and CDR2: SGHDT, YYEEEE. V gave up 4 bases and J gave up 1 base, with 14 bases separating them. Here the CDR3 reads CASSHDTEFQETQYF. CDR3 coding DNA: TGTGCCAGCAGCCACGATACAGAATTCCAAGAGACCCAGTACTTC.

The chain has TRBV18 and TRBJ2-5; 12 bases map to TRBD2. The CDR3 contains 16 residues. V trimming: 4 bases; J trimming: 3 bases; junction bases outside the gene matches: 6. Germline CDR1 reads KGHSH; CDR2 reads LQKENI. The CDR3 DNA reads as TGTGCCAGCTCACAACTAGCGGGGGGTCAAAAAGAGACCCAGTACTTC. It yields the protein CASSQLAGGQKETQYF. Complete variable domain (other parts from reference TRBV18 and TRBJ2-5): NAGVMQNPRHLVRRRGQEARLRCSPMKGHSHVYWYRQLPEEGLKFMVYLQKENIIDESGMPKERFSAEFPKEGPSILRIQQVVRGDSAAYFCASSQLAGGQKETQYFGPGTRLLVL.

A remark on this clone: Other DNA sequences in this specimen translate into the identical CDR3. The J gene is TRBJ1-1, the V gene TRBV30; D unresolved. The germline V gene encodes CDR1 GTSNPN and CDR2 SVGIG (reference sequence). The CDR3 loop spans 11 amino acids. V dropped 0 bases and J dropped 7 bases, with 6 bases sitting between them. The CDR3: CAWSVRREAFF. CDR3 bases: TGTGCCTGGAGTGTACGGCGTGAAGCTTTCTTT.

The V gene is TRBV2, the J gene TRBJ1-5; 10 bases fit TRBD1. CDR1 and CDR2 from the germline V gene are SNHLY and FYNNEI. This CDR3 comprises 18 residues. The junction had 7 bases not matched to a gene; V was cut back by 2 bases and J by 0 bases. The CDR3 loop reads CASSERTGGDLSNQPQHF. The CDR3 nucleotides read TGTGCCAGCAGTGAAAGGACAGGGGGTGATCTTAGCAATCAGCCCCAGCATTTT.

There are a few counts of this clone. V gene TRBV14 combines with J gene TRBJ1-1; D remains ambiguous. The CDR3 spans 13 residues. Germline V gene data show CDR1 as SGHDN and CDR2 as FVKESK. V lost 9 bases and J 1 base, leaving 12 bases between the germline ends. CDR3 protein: CASGPFGNTEAFF. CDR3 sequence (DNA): TGTGCCAGTGGGCCCTTTGGGAACACTGAAGCTTTCTTT.

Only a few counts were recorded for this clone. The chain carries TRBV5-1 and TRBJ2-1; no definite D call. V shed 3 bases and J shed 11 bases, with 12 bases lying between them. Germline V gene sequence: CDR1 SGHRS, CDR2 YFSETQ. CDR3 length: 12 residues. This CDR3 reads CASSSLEWKQFF. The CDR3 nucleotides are TGCGCCAGCAGCTCCCTGGAGTGGAAGCAGTTCTTC.

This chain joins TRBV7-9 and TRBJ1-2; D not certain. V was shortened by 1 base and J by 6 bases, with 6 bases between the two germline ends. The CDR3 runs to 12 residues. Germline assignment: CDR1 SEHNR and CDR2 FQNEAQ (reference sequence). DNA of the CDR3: TGTGCCAGCAGCTTAGGGAAGGATGGCTACACCTTC. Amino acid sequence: CASSLGKDGYTF.

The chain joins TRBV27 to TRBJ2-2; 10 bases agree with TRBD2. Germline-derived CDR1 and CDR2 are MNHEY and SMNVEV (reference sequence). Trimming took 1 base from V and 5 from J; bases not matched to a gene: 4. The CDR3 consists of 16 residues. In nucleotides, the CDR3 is TGTGCCAGCAGTTTATATCAGCGGGGGGGGACCGGGGAGCTGTTTTTT. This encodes CASSLYQRGGTGELFF.

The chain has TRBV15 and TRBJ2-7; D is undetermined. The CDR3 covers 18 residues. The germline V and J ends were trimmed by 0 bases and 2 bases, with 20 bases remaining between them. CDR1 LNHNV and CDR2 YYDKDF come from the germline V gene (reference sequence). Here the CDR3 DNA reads TGTGCCACCAGCAGAGATCGGTGGCCTGCTAGATCGGCCTACGAGCAGTACTTC. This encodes CATSRDRWPARSAYEQYF. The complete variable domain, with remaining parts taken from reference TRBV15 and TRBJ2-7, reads DAMVIQNPRYQVTQFGKPVTLSCSQTLNHNVMYWYQQKSSQAPKLLFHYYDKDFNNEADTPDNFQSRRPNTSFCFLDIRSPGLGDTAMYLCATSRDRWPARSAYEQYFGPGTRLTVT.

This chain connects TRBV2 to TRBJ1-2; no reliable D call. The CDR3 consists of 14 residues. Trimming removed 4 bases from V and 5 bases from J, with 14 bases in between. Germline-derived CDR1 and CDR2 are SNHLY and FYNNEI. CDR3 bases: TGTGCCAGCAGTGGTGTGGGGATTTCATATGGCTACACCTTC. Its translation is CASSGVGISYGYTF.

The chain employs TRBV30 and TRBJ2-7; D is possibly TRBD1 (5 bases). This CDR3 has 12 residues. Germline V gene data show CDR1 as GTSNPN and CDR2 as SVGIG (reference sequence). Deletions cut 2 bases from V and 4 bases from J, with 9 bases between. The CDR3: CAWSQGLYEQYF. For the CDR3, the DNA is TGTGCCTGGAGTCAGGGATTATACGAGCAGTACTTC.